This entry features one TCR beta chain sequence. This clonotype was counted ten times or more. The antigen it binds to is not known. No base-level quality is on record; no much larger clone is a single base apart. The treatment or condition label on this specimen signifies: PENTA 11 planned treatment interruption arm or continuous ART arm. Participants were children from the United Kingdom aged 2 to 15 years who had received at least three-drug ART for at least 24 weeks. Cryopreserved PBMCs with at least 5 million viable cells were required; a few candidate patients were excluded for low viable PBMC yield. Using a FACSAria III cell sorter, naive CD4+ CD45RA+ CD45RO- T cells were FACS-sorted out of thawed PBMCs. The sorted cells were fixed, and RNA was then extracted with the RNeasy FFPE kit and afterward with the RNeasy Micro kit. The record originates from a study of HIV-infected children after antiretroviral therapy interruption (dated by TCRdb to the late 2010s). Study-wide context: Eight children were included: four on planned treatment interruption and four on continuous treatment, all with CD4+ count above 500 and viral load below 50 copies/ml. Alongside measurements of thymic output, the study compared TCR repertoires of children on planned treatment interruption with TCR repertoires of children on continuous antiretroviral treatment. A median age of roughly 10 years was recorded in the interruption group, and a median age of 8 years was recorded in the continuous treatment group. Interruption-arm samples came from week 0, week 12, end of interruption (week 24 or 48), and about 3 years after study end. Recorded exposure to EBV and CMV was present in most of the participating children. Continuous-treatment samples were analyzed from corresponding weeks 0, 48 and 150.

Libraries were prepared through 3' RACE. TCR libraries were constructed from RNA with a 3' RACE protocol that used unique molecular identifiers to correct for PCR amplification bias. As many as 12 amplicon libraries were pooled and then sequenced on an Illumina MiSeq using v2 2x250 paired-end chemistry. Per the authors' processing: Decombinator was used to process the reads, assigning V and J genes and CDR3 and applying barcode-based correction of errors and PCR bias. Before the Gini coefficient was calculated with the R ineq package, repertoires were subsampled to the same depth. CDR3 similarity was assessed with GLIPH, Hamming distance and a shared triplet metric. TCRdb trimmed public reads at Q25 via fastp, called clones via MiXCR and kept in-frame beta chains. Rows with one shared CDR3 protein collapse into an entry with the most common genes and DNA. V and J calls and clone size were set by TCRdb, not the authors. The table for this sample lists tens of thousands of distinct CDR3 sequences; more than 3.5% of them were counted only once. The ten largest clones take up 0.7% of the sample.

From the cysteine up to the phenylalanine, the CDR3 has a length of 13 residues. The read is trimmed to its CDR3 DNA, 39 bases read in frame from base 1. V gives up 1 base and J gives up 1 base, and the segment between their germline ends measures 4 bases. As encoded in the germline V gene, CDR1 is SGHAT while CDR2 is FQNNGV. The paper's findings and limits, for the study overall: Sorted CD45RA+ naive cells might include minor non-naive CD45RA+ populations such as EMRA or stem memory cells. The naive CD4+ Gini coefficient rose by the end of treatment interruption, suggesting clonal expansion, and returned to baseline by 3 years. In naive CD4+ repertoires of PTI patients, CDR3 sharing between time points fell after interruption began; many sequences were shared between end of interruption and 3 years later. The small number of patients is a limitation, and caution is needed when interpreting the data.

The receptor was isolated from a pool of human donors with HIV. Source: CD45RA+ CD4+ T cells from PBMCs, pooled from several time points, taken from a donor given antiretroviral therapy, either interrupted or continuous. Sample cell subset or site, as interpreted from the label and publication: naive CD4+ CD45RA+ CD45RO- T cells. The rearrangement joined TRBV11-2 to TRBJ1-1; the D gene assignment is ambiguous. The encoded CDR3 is CASSLGANTEAFF. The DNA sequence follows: TGTGCCAGCAGCTTAGGAGCGAACACTGAAGCTTTCTTT.